These 31 T cell receptor beta chains were all obtained from the same sample, sequenced in a study of T cells in Graves' hyperthyroidism and ophthalmopathy. Template material for amplifying TCR beta CDR3 regions consisted of RNA transcripts. HTBI primers were employed in a first-round RT-PCR of the TCR CDR3. MiXCR was run by TCRdb on the multiplex PCR reads, yielding one entry per CDR3 protein. This sample has about 300,000 distinct CDR3 sequences, with roughly 18% found just once. The specimen was blood. These receptor sequences come from a man between 45 and 60 years old with Graves' ophthalmopathy.

This clonotype has a handful of counts. One base away lies a much larger clone, so this may be a sequencing read error. The V and J genes are TRBV7-3 and TRBJ2-3; no clear D. Germline values: CDR1 SGHTA, CDR2 FQGTGA. The CDR3 is made up of 15 amino acids. The CDR3 loop is CASSVGLRSTDTRYF. In DNA form, the CDR3 reads TGTGCCAGCAGCGTTGGATTGCGGAGCACAGATACGCGGTATTTT.

The genes are TRBV6-2 or TRBV6-3 and TRBJ2-3, with D unresolved. The CDR3 contains 11 residues. Germline assignment: CDR1 MNHEY and CDR2 SVGEGT. V lost 6 bases and J lost 8, with 9 bases in between. CDR3: CASSLRSTQYF. The CDR3 bases are TGTGCCAGCAGCCTCCGCAGTACGCAGTATTTT.

This clonotype was seen at least ten times. Written as DNA, the CDR3 is TGTGCCAGCAGCTCCTCGGGGGCGGGGGGCGAGCAGTACTTC. Translating it yields CASSSSGAGGEQYF. The gene calls are TRBV11-3 and TRBJ2-7; TRBD2 aligns across 8 bases. The junction had 8 bases not matched to a gene; V was cut back by 4 bases and J by 6 bases. The germline gives CDR1 SGHNT, CDR2 YENEEA. This CDR3 is 14 amino acids long.

This clonotype was found many times. This rearrangement joins TRBV4-1 to TRBJ2-7; a weak D match, TRBD1 (6 bases). The CDR3 is made up of 16 amino acids. Trimming pared 0 bases from V and 3 bases from J, leaving 15 bases between. Germline assignment: CDR1 MGHRA and CDR2 YSYEKL. In DNA, the CDR3 is TGCGCCAGCAGCCAAGATCGGGGCCTAGGGGGCTACGAGCAGTACTTC. It encodes CASSQDRGLGGYEQYF.

V gene TRBV5-5 combines with J gene TRBJ1-2, with D maybe TRBD1 (5 bases). CDR1 is SGHKS and CDR2 is YYEKEE in the germline V gene (reference sequence). This CDR3 has 15 residues. V dropped 0 bases and J dropped 3 bases, with 12 bases sitting between them. The DNA of the CDR3 is TGTGCCAGCAGCTTGGCCGTCGGGGGGGACTATGGCTACACCTTC. Translating it yields CASSLAVGGDYGYTF.

V gene TRBV6-1 combines with J gene TRBJ2-5, with D tentatively TRBD1 or TRBD2 (6 bases each). The germline CDR1 and CDR2 sequences are MNHNS and SASEGT. This CDR3 comprises 13 residues. The V gene lost 7 bases and the J gene lost 7 bases, with 16 bases spanning the gap. The CDR3 reads CASTYRAEGTQYF. CDR3 sequence (DNA): TGTGCCAGCACCTACAGGGCGGAGGGGACCCAGTACTTC.

This clonotype was found a few times. This chain connects TRBV11-2 to TRBJ2-4; TRBD2 agrees at 8 bases. CDR1 SGHAT and CDR2 FQNNGV come from the germline V gene. The CDR3 runs to 16 residues. Germline trimming cut 0 bases from V and 0 bases from J; bases unmatched to any gene: 1. The CDR3 region has the DNA TGTGCCAGCAGCTTAGAACTAGCGGTAGCCAAAAACATTCAGTACTTC. Its translation is CASSLELAVAKNIQYF.

This clonotype was seen repeatedly, ten times or more. CDR3 loop: CASSAGEQYTQYF. The CDR3, as DNA: TGCGCCAGCAGCGCGGGAGAGCAATATACGCAGTATTTT. The chain couples TRBV5-1 to TRBJ2-3; 7 bases line up with TRBD2. After removal of 4 bases from V and 7 bases from J, the junction contained 6 bases not matched to a gene. CDR3 size: 13 residues. Germline CDR1 SGHRS, CDR2 YFSETQ.

The J gene is TRBJ2-2, the V gene TRBV2; the D gene is possibly TRBD2 (5 bases). CDR1 is SNHLY and CDR2 is FYNNEI in the germline V gene. CDR3 length: 14 residues. Trimming took off 3 bases at V and 0 bases at J, with 5 bases between the two ends. In DNA form, the CDR3 reads TGTGCCAGCAGTGAGGACTCGAACACCGGGGAGCTGTTTTTT. Amino acids: CASSEDSNTGELFF.

There are a few counts of this clonotype. This chain links TRBV7-9 with TRBJ2-1, with 13 bases aligning to TRBD2. V shed 5 bases and J 12 bases; nucleotides not matched to a gene: 10. Per germline, CDR1 SEHNR and CDR2 FQNEAQ (reference sequence). The CDR3 sequence is 15 residues long. The CDR3 spells CASSPTSGRAGGQFF. DNA for the CDR3: TGTGCCAGCAGCCCAACTAGCGGGAGGGCCGGAGGGCAGTTCTTC. Together with reference TRBV7-9 and TRBJ2-1, the CDR3 gives the full variable domain: DTGVSQNPRHKITKRGQNVTFRCDPISEHNRLYWYRQTLGQGPEFLTYFQNEAQLEKSRLLSDRFSAERPKGSFSTLEIQRTEQGDSAMYLCASSPTSGRAGGQFFGPGTRLTVL.

This clonotype was picked up many times. J is TRBJ1-1 and V is TRBV12-3 or TRBV12-4; the D is unclear. CDR3 length equals 12 residues. Trimming pared 8 bases from V and 4 bases from J, leaving 11 bases between. The CDR3 protein is CASLVGFTEAFF. Here the CDR3 DNA reads TGTGCCAGCCTAGTTGGTTTCACTGAAGCTTTCTTT.

This clonotype occurred a few times. This sequence joins TRBV9 and TRBJ2-1, with 10 bases matching TRBD2. The CDR3 runs 15 residues. Germline-derived CDR1 and CDR2 are SGDLS and YYNGEE. V was pared by 0 bases and J by 9 bases, with 6 bases of the junction left unmatched. The CDR3 reads CASSVGSAGGGEQFF. CDR3 nucleotide sequence: TGTGCCAGCAGCGTAGGCTCAGCGGGAGGGGGTGAGCAGTTCTTC.

Many counts were recorded for this clonotype. The rearrangement joins TRBV2 to TRBJ2-5, with 8 bases identical to TRBD1. There are 15 residues in the CDR3. Germline CDR1 is SNHLY and CDR2 is FYNNEI. J lost 2 bases, V lost 7 bases, and 9 bases had no gene match. CDR3 region: CASKFLGQGQETQYF. In nucleotides, the CDR3 is TGTGCCAGCAAATTTCTCGGACAGGGACAAGAGACCCAGTACTTC. The full variable domain, rest sourced from reference TRBV2 and TRBJ2-5, is EPEVTQTPSHQVTQMGQEVILRCVPISNHLYFYWYRQILGQKVEFLVSFYNNEISEKSEIFDDQFSVERPDGSNFTLKIRSTKLEDSAMYFCASKFLGQGQETQYFGPGTRLLVL.

This clonotype has a count of ten or more. This sequence may be a read error, since a much larger clone differs from it by one base. The V call is TRBV7-3, the J call TRBJ2-5; the D gene is possibly TRBD2 (5 bases). V lost 1 base to trimming and J lost 2 bases, with 5 bases between them. The CDR3 has 13 residues. CDR1 and CDR2 (germline): SGHTA, FQGTGA. The CDR3 nucleotides are TGTGCCAGCAGCTTAAGAGGGCAAGAGACCCAGTACTTC. Amino acids: CASSLRGQETQYF.

This clonotype was seen more than once but under ten times. V is TRBV5-6 and J is TRBJ2-7, with 7 bases that match TRBD1. The CDR3 extends over 15 amino acids. V trimming: 5 bases; J trimming: 3 bases; junction bases outside the gene matches: 11. Germline V gene lookup returns CDR1 SGHDT and CDR2 YYEEEE. The DNA for the CDR3 is TGTGCCAGCAGTCTGAGGGGACAGCGTTACTACGAGCAGTACTTC. Residues: CASSLRGQRYYEQYF.

This chain links TRBV14 with TRBJ1-4; D possibly corresponds to TRBD1 (6 bases). This CDR3 spans 16 amino acids. The V end was cut by 0 bases, the J end by 4 bases, with 12 bases between. The germline CDR1 and CDR2 sequences are SGHDN and FVKESK. The CDR3: CASSQDQGRNNEKLFF. CDR3 DNA sequence: TGTGCCAGCAGCCAAGATCAGGGGCGTAATAATGAAAAACTGTTTTTT.

Many counts were recorded for this clonotype. The chain is built from TRBV10-3 and TRBJ2-5; a possible D gene is TRBD1 (5 bases). Per the germline V gene, CDR1 is ENHRY and CDR2 is SYGVKD. This CDR3 spans 13 amino acids. V was cut by 2 bases and J by 5 bases, with 9 bases left in between. The CDR3 reads CAISETRVETQYF. The CDR3 bases are TGTGCCATCAGTGAGACCAGGGTCGAGACCCAGTACTTC.

This clonotype was seen ten or more times. The chain carries TRBV20-1 and TRBJ2-1; tentatively, D is TRBD2 (6 bases). Germline V gene lookup returns CDR1 DFQATT and CDR2 SNEGSKA (reference sequence). This CDR3 region has 13 residues. V lost 0 bases to trimming and J lost 6 bases, with 9 bases between them. The CDR3 DNA reads TGCAGTGCTAGAGATTGGGACTTCAATGAGCAGTTCTTC. Translating it yields CSARDWDFNEQFF.

This clonotype was picked up many times. The genes are TRBV11-3 and TRBJ1-1, with 8 bases fitting TRBD1. The CDR3 contains 15 residues. With 1 base clipped from V and 1 base from J, the junction kept 2 bases outside the gene matches. The germline CDR1 and CDR2 sequences are SGHNT and YENEEA. This CDR3 reads CASSLGGQGNTEAFF. CDR3 nucleotide sequence: TGTGCCAGCAGCTTAGGAGGACAGGGGAACACTGAAGCTTTCTTT.

This clonotype occurred a few times. The CDR3, as DNA: TGTGCCAGCAGCGCCACAGGGGGCCACACTGAAGCTTTCTTT. This sequence encodes CASSATGGHTEAFF. The rearrangement joins TRBV9 to TRBJ1-1; 9 nucleotides line up with TRBD1. The V and J ends lost 3 bases and 3 bases, in that order; junction bases with no gene match: 3. The CDR3 sequence is 14 residues long. Germline V gives CDR1 SGDLS, CDR2 YYNGEE.

Only a few counts were recorded for this clonotype. J is TRBJ2-4 and V is TRBV9; 13 positions agree with TRBD2. Germline V gene sequence: CDR1 SGDLS, CDR2 YYNGEE. The trim removed 4 bases at V and 4 bases at J, leaving 23 bases unmatched. The CDR3 totals 22 residues. CDR3 coding DNA: TGTGCCAGCAGCCCAAACCCCGGACAGGGGGGACTAGCGGGAACTTCGAAAAACATTCAGTACTTC. Translating it yields CASSPNPGQGGLAGTSKNIQYF.

The V gene is TRBV5-4, the J gene TRBJ2-7; 9 bases agree with TRBD1. V dropped 0 bases and J dropped 6; count of bases not matched to a gene: 10. The CDR3 runs to 16 residues. Germline CDR1 is SGHNT and CDR2 is YYREEE (reference sequence). The CDR3 region is CASSLGWGQGIGEQYF. CDR3 DNA sequence: TGTGCCAGCAGCTTGGGGTGGGGACAGGGAATCGGCGAGCAGTACTTC.

V usage is TRBV6-1 and J usage is TRBJ2-2, with D possibly matching TRBD2 (7 bases). CDR1 and CDR2 from the germline V gene are MNHNS and SASEGT. CDR3 size: 18 residues. V dropped 7 bases and J dropped 3 bases, with 24 bases sitting between them. The CDR3 protein is CASTHWGGGRRDTGELFF. In DNA form, the CDR3 reads TGTGCCAGCACCCACTGGGGGGGCGGGCGTCGGGACACCGGGGAGCTGTTTTTT.

The chain has TRBV20-1 and TRBJ2-3; the D gene is possibly TRBD2 (6 bases). The CDR3 runs to 14 residues. With 0 bases removed from V and 3 bases from J, the gap between germline ends came to 10 bases. The V gene's germline CDR1 is DFQATT and CDR2 SNEGSKA (reference sequence). The CDR3 DNA sequence: TGCAGTGCTAGAGATGCGGGATTAACAGATACGCAGTATTTT. It encodes CSARDAGLTDTQYF.

The sample holds a few counts of this clonotype. The chain couples TRBV19 to TRBJ2-6; 7 bases align to TRBD1. This CDR3 has 15 amino acids. V shed 4 bases and J 4 bases; nucleotides not matched to a gene: 4. Germline V gene lookup returns CDR1 LNHDA and CDR2 SQIVND (reference sequence). The CDR3 nucleotides read TGTGCCAGTAGTACGACAGGGTCCGGGGCCAACGTCCTGACTTTC. Residues: CASSTTGSGANVLTF.

CDR3 in DNA: TGCGCCAGCAGCCCGGGACTAGCGGGGAGAAATGAGCAGTTCTTC. Translated, it gives CASSPGLAGRNEQFF. The gene calls are TRBV5-1 and TRBJ2-1; 13 positions agree with TRBD2. The V segment lost 4 bases and the J segment 7 bases; nucleotides outside the gene matches: 5. Germline CDR1 is SGHRS and CDR2 is YFSETQ. This CDR3 spans 15 amino acids. Full variable domain (missing parts from reference TRBV5-1 and TRBJ2-1): KAGVTQTPRYLIKTRGQQVTLSCSPISGHRSVSWYQQTPGQGLQFLFEYFSETQRNKGNFPGRFSGRQFSNSRSEMNVSTLELGDSALYLCASSPGLAGRNEQFFGPGTRLTVL.

Ten or more counts support this clonotype. The chain employs TRBV3-1 and TRBJ2-3; maybe TRBD1 (5 bases). Germline loops: CDR1 LGHDT, CDR2 YNNKEL (reference sequence). The germline V and J ends were trimmed by 0 bases and 5 bases, with 9 bases remaining between them. The CDR3 contains 14 residues. This chain's CDR3 is CASSQDYRGDTQYF. The CDR3 bases are TGTGCCAGCAGCCAAGATTATAGGGGAGATACGCAGTATTTT.

This clonotype was seen at least ten times. This chain connects TRBV30 to TRBJ1-1, with D possibly matching TRBD1 (5 bases). Between the trimmed V and J ends, which lost 7 bases and 0 bases, there was a span of 15 bases. This CDR3 has 14 residues. Germline values: CDR1 GTSNPN, CDR2 SVGIG (reference sequence). CDR3 protein: CASLGGGMNTEAFF. CDR3 DNA: TGTGCCTCTCTCGGTGGGGGGATGAACACTGAAGCTTTCTTT.

The CDR3 region has the DNA TGTGCCTGGAGTACCCGGGCGCTAGCGGTCCACGAGCAGTACTTC. It translates to CAWSTRALAVHEQYF. V and J are TRBV30 and TRBJ2-7, with 7 positions matching TRBD2. There are 15 residues in the CDR3. Germline CDR1 GTSNPN, CDR2 SVGIG (reference sequence). Unmatched junction bases numbered 12, after V lost 2 bases and J lost 5 bases.

This clonotype was detected only a few times. The V gene is TRBV5-6, the J gene TRBJ2-5; no definite D call. Germline V gene lookup returns CDR1 SGHDT and CDR2 YYEEEE. Trimming took 4 bases from V and 0 from J, leaving 13 bases between them. The CDR3 contains 15 residues. This chain's CDR3 is CASSLGRPDQETQYF. CDR3 DNA sequence: TGTGCCAGCAGCCTCGGACGCCCAGACCAAGAGACCCAGTACTTC. The entire variable domain, with the rest obtained from reference TRBV5-6 and TRBJ2-5, is as follows: DAGVTQSPTHLIKTRGQQVTLRCSPKSGHDTVSWYQQALGQGPQFIFQYYEEEERQRGNFPDRFSGHQFPNYSSELNVNALLLGDSALYLCASSLGRPDQETQYFGPGTRLLVL.

This clonotype has more than one count but fewer than ten. The V and J genes are TRBV24-1 and TRBJ2-2; the D is unclear. CDR1 is KGHDR and CDR2 is SFDVKD in the germline V gene. V lost 3 bases and J 0 bases, leaving 10 bases between the germline ends. The length of the CDR3 is 16 residues. The CDR3 loop is CATSDTSESNTGELFF. The CDR3 DNA follows: TGTGCCACCAGTGATACGTCAGAATCGAACACCGGGGAGCTGTTTTTT.